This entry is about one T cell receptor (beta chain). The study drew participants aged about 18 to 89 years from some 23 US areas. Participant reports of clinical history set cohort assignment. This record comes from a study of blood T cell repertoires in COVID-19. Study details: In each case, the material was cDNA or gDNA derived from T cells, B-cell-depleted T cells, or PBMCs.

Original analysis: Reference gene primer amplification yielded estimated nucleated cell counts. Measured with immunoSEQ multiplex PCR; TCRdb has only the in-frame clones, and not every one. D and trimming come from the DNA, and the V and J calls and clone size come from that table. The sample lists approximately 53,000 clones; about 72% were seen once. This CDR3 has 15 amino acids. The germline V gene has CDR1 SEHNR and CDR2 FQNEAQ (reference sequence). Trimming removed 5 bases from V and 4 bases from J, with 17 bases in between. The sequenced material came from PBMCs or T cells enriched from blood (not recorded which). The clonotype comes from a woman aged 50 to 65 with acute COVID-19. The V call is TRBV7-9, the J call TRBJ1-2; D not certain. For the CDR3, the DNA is TGTGCCAGCAGCATGCCGAAAGGCGGGTTCTATGGCTACACCTTC. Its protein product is CASSMPKGGFYGYTF.